The 30 T cell receptor beta chains below come from one sample, sequenced in a study of T cells in tumors after PD-1 blockade. The table came from immunoSEQ multiplex PCR; TCRdb's copy has only in-frame clones and leaves some out. Of roughly 50,000 clones listed, roughly 80% are singletons. The input for sequencing was PBMCs, taken before anti-PD-1 treatment. The receptors here all came from a human donor with basal cell carcinoma.

J is TRBJ2-3 and V is TRBV7-6, with TRBD2 matching 10 bases. The V gene end was trimmed by 4 bases and the J gene end by 4 bases; junction bases not matched to a gene: 5. CDR1 and CDR2 (germline): SGHVS, FNYEAQ. The CDR3 contains 15 residues. The CDR3: CASSSFSGRADTQYF. CDR3 nucleotide sequence: TGTGCCAGCAGCTCATTCAGCGGGAGGGCAGATACGCAGTATTTT.

This clone was counted a single time. The gene calls are TRBV2 and TRBJ2-7, with 7 bases aligning to TRBD2. The CDR3 is made up of 14 amino acids. Looked up from germline, CDR1 is SNHLY and CDR2 is FYNNEI. The V gene end was trimmed by 6 bases and the J gene end by 2 bases; junction bases not matched to a gene: 7. As DNA, the CDR3 is TGTGCCAGCAGGCCGCCGCGGGAGCCCTACGAGCAGTACTTC. Encoded protein: CASRPPREPYEQYF.

The rearrangement uses TRBV6-6 and TRBJ1-6; D call uncertain. The CDR3 consists of 14 residues. In germline, CDR1 is MNHNY, CDR2 SVGAGI (reference sequence). Trimming pared 4 bases from V and 7 bases from J, leaving 11 bases between. For the CDR3, the DNA is TGTGCCAGCAGTTTGTTAAAAGGCAATTCACCCCTCCACTTT. Translating it yields CASSLLKGNSPLHF.

The CDR3 sequence: CASSLDGSGANVLTF. CDR3 sequence (DNA): TGTGCCAGCAGTTTGGACGGCTCTGGGGCCAACGTCCTGACTTTC. The chain recombines TRBV11-1 with TRBJ2-6; D not resolved. V was clipped by 6 bases and J by 0 bases, with 9 bases between them. The CDR3 runs 15 residues. From germline, CDR1 is SGHAT and CDR2 FQDESV (reference sequence).

The chain has TRBV10-2 and TRBJ2-1; D is unclear. This CDR3 spans 14 amino acids. Germline CDR1 WSHSY, CDR2 SAAADI. The V end was cut by 3 bases, the J end by 3 bases, with 9 bases between. Here the CDR3 DNA reads TGCGCCAGCAGTGATACCCCAGGCTACAATGAGCAGTTCTTC. Protein product: CASSDTPGYNEQFF.

This clone was seen once. The CDR3 spells CASSLWGQETQYF. In nucleotides, the CDR3 is TGTGCCAGCAGTTTATGGGGCCAAGAGACCCAGTACTTC. V usage is TRBV12-3 or TRBV12-4 and J usage is TRBJ2-5; D not certain. V gave up 2 bases and J gave up 1 base, with 5 bases separating them. The length of the CDR3 is 13 residues.

The CDR3 DNA reads TGTGCCAGTACCCGGGACAGGACTATCGGTCAGCCCCAGCATTTT. This encodes CASTRDRTIGQPQHF. The chain recombines TRBV19 with TRBJ1-5; 8 bases map to TRBD1. V shed 7 bases, J shed 6 bases, and the junction held 11 bases outside the gene matches. Looked up from germline, CDR1 is LNHDA and CDR2 is SQIVND (reference sequence). The CDR3 length is 15 residues.

The rearrangement links TRBV6-5 to TRBJ1-4; 7 nucleotides line up with TRBD1. The CDR3 spans 14 residues. Trimming removed 4 bases from V and 5 bases from J; junction bases left unmatched: 4. Germline values: CDR1 MNHEY, CDR2 SVGAGI. The CDR3 loop reads CASSWGQLNEKLFF. The CDR3 region has the DNA TGTGCCAGCAGTTGGGGACAGTTAAATGAAAAACTGTTTTTT.

This CDR3 reads CASSPGVGGANNEQFF. For the CDR3, the DNA is TGCGCCAGCAGCCCCGGTGTGGGGGGCGCGAACAATGAGCAGTTCTTC. The chain employs TRBV4-1 and TRBJ2-1, with D possibly being TRBD1 or TRBD2 (6 bases each). CDR3 size: 16 residues. Germline V gene data show CDR1 as MGHRA and CDR2 as YSYEKL. Trimming stripped 4 bases from V and 5 bases from J, with 18 bases between.

J is TRBJ2-3 and V is TRBV5-1; 12 bases line up with TRBD2. Trimming at V came to 4 bases and at J to 1 base, leaving 10 bases not matched to a gene. Germline lookup yields CDR1 SGHRS and CDR2 YFSETQ. The CDR3 contains 18 residues. The CDR3 is CASSASSGGAGGTDTQYF. CDR3 coding DNA: TGCGCCAGCAGCGCATCTAGCGGGGGGGCCGGGGGCACAGATACGCAGTATTTT.

The CDR3 DNA reads as TGTGCCAGCAGTTACTCTACGGGGAACACCGGGGAGCTGTTTTTT. Protein sequence: CASSYSTGNTGELFF. The chain joins TRBV6-6 to TRBJ2-2; D ambiguous. Germline lookup yields CDR1 MNHNY and CDR2 SVGAGI (reference sequence). V was pared by 0 bases and J by 1 base, with 6 bases between. CDR3 length equals 15 residues.

The chain couples TRBV11-3 to TRBJ1-5; no clear D gene. The CDR3 runs to 18 residues. Germline values: CDR1 SGHNT, CDR2 YENEEA. Trimming left V 0 bases short and J 0 bases short, with 15 bases between. The CDR3 nucleotides read TGTGCCAGCAGCTTAGATCAAGGGTACAGACGTAGCAATCAGCCCCAGCATTTT. Encoded protein: CASSLDQGYRRSNQPQHF.

The V and J genes are TRBV7-9 and TRBJ1-1; TRBD1 matches 8 bases. The CDR3 is 15 amino acids. The V segment lost 4 bases and the J segment 0 bases; nucleotides outside the gene matches: 4. CDR1 and CDR2 from the germline V gene are SEHNR and FQNEAQ (reference sequence). For the CDR3, the DNA is TGTGCCAGCAGCTCAGCAGGGGGCTTGAACACTGAAGCTTTCTTT. This codes for CASSSAGGLNTEAFF.

The V and J genes are TRBV28 and TRBJ1-6; a possible D gene is TRBD1 (6 bases). The CDR3 length is 17 residues. CDR1 is MDHEN and CDR2 is SYDVKM in the germline V gene. V dropped 5 bases and J dropped 5 bases, with 19 bases sitting between them. The chain's CDR3 is CASSLHGGRGNNSPLHF. The CDR3 DNA reads as TGTGCCAGCAGTCTCCATGGGGGGAGGGGGAATAATTCACCCCTCCACTTT.

The chain has TRBV5-1 and TRBJ2-2; no clear D gene. Germline CDR1 SGHRS, CDR2 YFSETQ. This CDR3 has 15 amino acids. Trimming took off 6 bases at V and 4 bases at J, with 16 bases between the two ends. The CDR3: CASTDDPLGTGELFF. The DNA for the CDR3 is TGCGCCAGCACCGATGACCCTTTGGGCACCGGGGAGCTGTTTTTT. The variable domain in full, with the rest retrieved from reference TRBV5-1 and TRBJ2-2, is KAGVTQTPRYLIKTRGQQVTLSCSPISGHRSVSWYQQTPGQGLQFLFEYFSETQRNKGNFPGRFSGRQFSNSRSEMNVSTLELGDSALYLCASTDDPLGTGELFFGEGSRLTVL.

This clone was detected a few times. The chain employs TRBV10-3 and TRBJ2-3, with D perhaps matching TRBD1 or TRBD2 (5 bases each). The germline CDR1 and CDR2 sequences are ENHRY and SYGVKD. The CDR3 length is 16 residues. The ends were cut back, 0 bases at V and 1 base at J, with 11 bases in the middle. CDR3 sequence reads: CAISESGVPGTDTQYF. The CDR3 DNA reads as TGTGCCATCAGTGAGTCGGGGGTCCCGGGCACAGATACGCAGTATTTT.

The genes are TRBV27 and TRBJ1-2; D is unclear. The CDR3 is 13 residues long. V lost 6 bases to trimming and J lost 2 bases, with 10 bases between them. CDR1 is MNHEY and CDR2 is SMNVEV in the germline V gene (reference sequence). The CDR3 sequence: CASSLGSNYGYTF. In DNA, the CDR3 is TGTGCCAGCAGCCTCGGGTCAAACTATGGCTACACCTTC.

The chain couples TRBV20-1 to TRBJ2-5; D is unresolved. V was clipped by 4 bases and J by 2 bases, with 5 bases between them. This CDR3 has 11 amino acids. Germline CDR1 reads DFQATT; CDR2 reads SNEGSKA (reference sequence). The CDR3 sequence is CSAMAQETQYF. CDR3 coding DNA: TGCAGTGCTATGGCGCAAGAGACCCAGTACTTC.

The chain couples TRBV6-4 to TRBJ1-4, with 7 bases lining up with TRBD1. There are 13 residues in the CDR3. V was clipped by 5 bases and J by 8 bases; unmatched bases: 5. The germline gives CDR1 MRHNA, CDR2 SNTAGT. The CDR3 sequence is CASSTGAGEKLFF. The CDR3 nucleotides are TGTGCCAGCAGTACAGGGGCCGGAGAAAAACTGTTTTTT.

Only one count was recorded for this clone. The genes are TRBV11-2 and TRBJ2-3; D might be TRBD2 (7 bases). With 5 bases removed from V and 0 bases from J, the gap between germline ends came to 21 bases. Germline CDR1 and CDR2: SGHAT and FQNNGV. The CDR3 covers 18 residues. CDR3 amino acids: CASSPPGGGRGSTDTQYF. The CDR3, as DNA: TGTGCCAGCAGCCCGCCTGGGGGGGGGCGGGGTAGCACAGATACGCAGTATTTT.

In this sample, this clone turned up a few times. The chain is built from TRBV5-1 and TRBJ2-2, with 7 bases matching TRBD1. Trimming took 4 bases from V and 4 from J; bases not matched to a gene: 4. The CDR3 spans 14 residues. CDR1 is SGHRS and CDR2 is YFSETQ in the germline V gene. CDR3 amino acids: CASSRGTATGELFF. The CDR3 DNA reads as TGCGCCAGCAGCAGAGGGACAGCCACCGGGGAGCTGTTTTTT. Based on the CDR3 plus reference TRBV5-1 and TRBJ2-2, the full variable domain is KAGVTQTPRYLIKTRGQQVTLSCSPISGHRSVSWYQQTPGQGLQFLFEYFSETQRNKGNFPGRFSGRQFSNSRSEMNVSTLELGDSALYLCASSRGTATGELFFGEGSRLTVL.

This clone appeared once. The chain carries TRBV5-1 and TRBJ2-1; D is possibly TRBD2 (6 bases). Germline lookup yields CDR1 SGHRS and CDR2 YFSETQ. Trimming took off 3 bases at V and 10 bases at J, with 17 bases between the two ends. The CDR3 has 14 residues. CDR3 in DNA: TGCGCCAGCAGCTCGGGCGGGGCCGGGTGGGAGCAGTTCTTC. As protein: CASSSGGAGWEQFF.

This clone was picked up one time. The chain recombines TRBV2 with TRBJ1-3, with D uncertain. Germline V gene data show CDR1 as SNHLY and CDR2 as FYNNEI. The CDR3 consists of 15 residues. V gave up 1 base and J gave up 2 bases, with 9 bases separating them. The CDR3 nucleotides are TGTGCCAGCAGTGAAGGGAACTCGCCTGGAAACACCATATATTTT. Translating it yields CASSEGNSPGNTIYF. Combining the CDR3 with reference TRBV2 and TRBJ1-3 gives the whole variable domain EPEVTQTPSHQVTQMGQEVILRCVPISNHLYFYWYRQILGQKVEFLVSFYNNEISEKSEIFDDQFSVERPDGSNFTLKIRSTKLEDSAMYFCASSEGNSPGNTIYFGEGSWLTVV.

Judged by abundance, this clone is medium-sized. The rearrangement links TRBV6-5 to TRBJ2-1; D may correspond to TRBD1 or TRBD2 (5 bases each). Trimming left V 8 bases short and J 7 bases short, with 18 bases between. The germline gives CDR1 MNHEY, CDR2 SVGAGI. The CDR3 length is 14 residues. In DNA, the CDR3 is TGTGCCAGCGGAGGTACGGGGCCCTTGAATGAGCAGTTCTTC. Amino acid sequence: CASGGTGPLNEQFF.

V and J are TRBV7-9 and TRBJ2-3; D remains unclear. From germline, CDR1 is SEHNR and CDR2 FQNEAQ (reference sequence). Trimming pared 3 bases from V and 2 bases from J, leaving 6 bases between. The CDR3 is 13 amino acids. The CDR3, as DNA: TGTGCCAGCAGCTTCTACCACACAGATACGCAGTATTTT. It yields the protein CASSFYHTDTQYF.

This chain connects TRBV28 to TRBJ1-1, with unresolved D. Germline CDR1 and CDR2: MDHEN and SYDVKM. V was shortened by 6 bases and J by 0 bases, with 20 bases between the two germline ends. CDR3 length: 17 residues. The CDR3 DNA reads TGTGCCAGCAGCTCCCCTGGGTTGGATCCCATGAACACTGAAGCTTTCTTT. Residues: CASSSPGLDPMNTEAFF.

This clone has only a few counts. V and J are TRBV7-9 and TRBJ1-1; D is possibly TRBD1 (6 bases). The CDR3 spans 15 residues. Germline loops: CDR1 SEHNR, CDR2 FQNEAQ (reference sequence). V gave up 7 bases and J gave up 0 bases, with 15 bases separating them. Written as DNA, the CDR3 is TGTGCCAGCACCCGGACAGCTCTATTGAACACTGAAGCTTTCTTT. This translates into CASTRTALLNTEAFF. The variable domain in full, with the rest retrieved from reference TRBV7-9 and TRBJ1-1, is DTGVSQNPRHKITKRGQNVTFRCDPISEHNRLYWYRQTLGQGPEFLTYFQNEAQLEKSRLLSDRFSAERPKGSFSTLEIQRTEQGDSAMYLCASTRTALLNTEAFFGQGTRLTVV.

This chain connects TRBV19 to TRBJ2-6; weak D call: TRBD1 (5 bases). Per the germline V gene, CDR1 is LNHDA and CDR2 is SQIVND (reference sequence). V was clipped by 5 bases and J by 4 bases, with 15 bases between them. There are 16 residues in the CDR3. CDR3 DNA: TGTGCCAGTAGTCTACGTCAGGGCTGGGGGGCCAACGTCCTGACTTTC. Translated: CASSLRQGWGANVLTF.

This chain's CDR3 is CAWSPSSLTGGGETQYF. CDR3 DNA sequence: TGTGCCTGGAGCCCCTCTTCTCTGACAGGGGGTGGGGAGACCCAGTACTTC. V usage is TRBV30 and J usage is TRBJ2-5, with 9 bases lining up with TRBD1. The CDR3 runs 17 residues. Germline V gene lookup returns CDR1 GTSNPN and CDR2 SVGIG (reference sequence). The J segment lost 5 bases and the V segment lost 3 bases, leaving 16 bases of the junction unmatched.

The J gene is TRBJ2-7, the V gene TRBV5-1, with 8 positions matching TRBD1. The CDR3 runs 16 residues. With V trimmed by 4 bases and J by 0 bases, 9 bases remained unmatched. Germline V lookup: CDR1 SGHRS, CDR2 YFSETQ. CDR3 loop: CASSTNPTGDSYEQYF. CDR3 sequence (DNA): TGCGCCAGCAGCACCAACCCGACAGGGGACTCCTACGAGCAGTACTTC.